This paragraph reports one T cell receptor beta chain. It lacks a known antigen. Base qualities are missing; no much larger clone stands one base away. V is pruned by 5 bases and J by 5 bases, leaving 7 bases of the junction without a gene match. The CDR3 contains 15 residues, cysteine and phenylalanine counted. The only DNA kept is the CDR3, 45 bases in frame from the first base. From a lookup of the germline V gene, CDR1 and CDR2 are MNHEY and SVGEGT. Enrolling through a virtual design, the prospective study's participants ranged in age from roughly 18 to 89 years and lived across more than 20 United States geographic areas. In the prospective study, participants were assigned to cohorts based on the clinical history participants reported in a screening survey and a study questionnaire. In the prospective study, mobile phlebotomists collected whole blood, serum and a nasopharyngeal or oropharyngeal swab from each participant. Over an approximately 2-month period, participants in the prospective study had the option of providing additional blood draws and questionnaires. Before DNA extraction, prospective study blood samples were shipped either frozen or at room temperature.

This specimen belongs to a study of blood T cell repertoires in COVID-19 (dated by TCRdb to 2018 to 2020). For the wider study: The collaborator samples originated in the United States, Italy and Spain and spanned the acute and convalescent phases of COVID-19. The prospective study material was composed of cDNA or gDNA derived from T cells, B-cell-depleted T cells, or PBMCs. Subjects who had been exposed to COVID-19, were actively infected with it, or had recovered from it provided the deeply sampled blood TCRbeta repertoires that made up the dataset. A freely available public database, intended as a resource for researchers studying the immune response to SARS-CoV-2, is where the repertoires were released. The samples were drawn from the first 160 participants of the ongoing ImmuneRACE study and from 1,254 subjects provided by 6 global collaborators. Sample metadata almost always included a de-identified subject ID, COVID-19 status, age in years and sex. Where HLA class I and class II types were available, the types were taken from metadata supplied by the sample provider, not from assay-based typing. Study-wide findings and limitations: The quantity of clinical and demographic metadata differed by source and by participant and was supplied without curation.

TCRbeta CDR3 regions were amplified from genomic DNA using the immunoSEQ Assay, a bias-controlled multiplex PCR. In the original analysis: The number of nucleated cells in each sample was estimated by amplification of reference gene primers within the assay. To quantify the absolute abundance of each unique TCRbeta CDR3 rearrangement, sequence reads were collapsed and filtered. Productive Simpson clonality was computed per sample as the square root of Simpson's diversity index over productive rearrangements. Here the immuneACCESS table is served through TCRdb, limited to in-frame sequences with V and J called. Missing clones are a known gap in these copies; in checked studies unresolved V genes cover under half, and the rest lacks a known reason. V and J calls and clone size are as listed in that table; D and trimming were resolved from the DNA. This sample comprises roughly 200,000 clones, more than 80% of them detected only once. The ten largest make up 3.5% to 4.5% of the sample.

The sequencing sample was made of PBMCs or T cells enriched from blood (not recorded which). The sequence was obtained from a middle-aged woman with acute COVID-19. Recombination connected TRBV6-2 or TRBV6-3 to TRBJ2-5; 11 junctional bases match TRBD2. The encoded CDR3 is CASSLSGGAVETQYF. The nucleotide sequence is TGTGCCAGCAGTCTTAGCGGGGGGGCCGTGGAGACCCAGTACTTC.